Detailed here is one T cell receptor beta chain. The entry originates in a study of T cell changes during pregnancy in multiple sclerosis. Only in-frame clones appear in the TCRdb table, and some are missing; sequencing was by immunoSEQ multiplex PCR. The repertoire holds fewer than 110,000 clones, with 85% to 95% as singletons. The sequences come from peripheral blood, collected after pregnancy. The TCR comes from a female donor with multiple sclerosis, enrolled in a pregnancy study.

The CDR3, as DNA: TGTGCCAGCAGTCCAAGGGGACGACCGGGGAGGGGAGGCACCGGGGAGCTGTTTTTT. This codes for CASSPRGRPGRGGTGELFF. V and J are TRBV27 and TRBJ2-2; 7 bases are shared with TRBD2. Germline V lookup: CDR1 MNHEY, CDR2 SMNVEV (reference sequence). J gave up 4 bases and V 5 bases, and 19 bases lay outside the gene matches. This CDR3 is 19 amino acids long.